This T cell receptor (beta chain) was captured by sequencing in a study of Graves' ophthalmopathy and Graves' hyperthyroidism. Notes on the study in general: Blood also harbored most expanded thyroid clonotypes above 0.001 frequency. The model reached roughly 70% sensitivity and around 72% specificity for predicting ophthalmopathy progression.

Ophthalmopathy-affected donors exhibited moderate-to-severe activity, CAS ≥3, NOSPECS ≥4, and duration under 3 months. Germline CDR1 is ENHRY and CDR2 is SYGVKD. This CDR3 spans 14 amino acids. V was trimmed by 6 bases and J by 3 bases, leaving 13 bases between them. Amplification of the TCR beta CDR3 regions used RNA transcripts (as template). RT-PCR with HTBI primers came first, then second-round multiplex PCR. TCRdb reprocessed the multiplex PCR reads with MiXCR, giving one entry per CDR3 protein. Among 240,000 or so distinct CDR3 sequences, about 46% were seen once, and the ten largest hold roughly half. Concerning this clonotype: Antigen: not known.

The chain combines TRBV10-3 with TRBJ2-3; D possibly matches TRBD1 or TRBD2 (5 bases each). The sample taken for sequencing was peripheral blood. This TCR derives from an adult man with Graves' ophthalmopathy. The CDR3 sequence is CAISPQGRTDTQYF. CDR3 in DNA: TGTGCCATCAGCCCCCAGGGACGGACAGATACGCAGTATTTT.